The 28 T cell receptor beta chains below all came from one sample that was sequenced in a study of vaccination effects on CD4 cells after COVID-19. Under the ViraFEST assay, PBMC were stimulated with viral peptide pools so that antigen-specific CD4+ T cells expanded. Sequencing was performed afterwards. Culturing for around ten days preceded CD4+ T cell isolation. Vaccine recipients, nucleocapsid antibody negative, had no prior SARS-CoV-2 infection. The antigens of these receptors remain unknown. Here immunoSEQ multiplex PCR was the method, and the copy in TCRdb shows in-frame clones only, minus some. This sample has around 63,000 clones; 70% to 85% occur once, and the top ten carry around 3.8%. This material consisted of CD4+ T cells from PBMCs cultured with HCoV-OC43 spike peptides, taken before COVID-19 vaccination. The subset was: HCoV-OC43 spike overlapping peptide pool stimulation. These receptor sequences come from a human donor who received a COVID-19 vaccine.

This clone was detected only a few times. The chain joins TRBV7-9 to TRBJ2-5; 8 nucleotides match TRBD1. V was pared by 0 bases and J by 5 bases, with 17 bases of the junction left unmatched. This CDR3 comprises 19 residues. Germline CDR1 SEHNR, CDR2 FQNEAQ (reference sequence). CDR3 sequence: CASSLAKFGAGGVGETQYF. CDR3 coding DNA: TGTGCCAGCAGCTTAGCGAAGTTCGGGGCAGGGGGCGTCGGGGAGACCCAGTACTTC.

The table lists this clone with a count of one. CDR3 sequence reads: CASGFGQGEETQYF. CDR3 bases: TGTGCTAGTGGTTTTGGGCAGGGGGAAGAGACCCAGTACTTC. The rearrangement links TRBV12-5 to TRBJ2-5; 7 bases match TRBD1. J lost 3 bases, V lost 3 bases, and 4 bases had no gene match. This CDR3 has 14 amino acids. Germline CDR1 is LGHNT and CDR2 is FRNRAP. Filled out from reference TRBV12-5 and TRBJ2-5, the complete variable domain reads DARVTQTPRHKVTEMGQEVTMRCQPILGHNTVFWYRQTMMQGLELLAYFRNRAPLDDSGMPKDRFSAEMPDATLATLKIQPSEPRDSAVYFCASGFGQGEETQYFGPGTRLLVL.

This clone was detected only a few times. The chain joins TRBV6-5 to TRBJ1-2, with 8 bases matching TRBD1. This CDR3 is built from 15 residues. In germline, CDR1 is MNHEY, CDR2 SVGAGI. With 6 bases clipped from V and 8 bases from J, the junction kept 14 bases outside the gene matches. CDR3 sequence reads: CASRRQITGGWGYTF. CDR3 nucleotide sequence: TGTGCCAGCAGACGACAAATCACAGGGGGTTGGGGCTACACCTTC.

The chain carries TRBV3-1 (or the pseudogene TRBV3-2) and TRBJ1-1; tentatively, D is TRBD1 (6 bases). V lost 1 base and J lost 10, with 10 bases in between. CDR1 is LGHDT and CDR2 is YNNKEL in the germline V gene (reference sequence). This CDR3 has 12 residues. CDR3 loop: CASSQGGGGAFF. The CDR3 nucleotides read TGTGCCAGCAGCCAAGGGGGAGGGGGAGCTTTCTTT.

The genes are TRBV19 and TRBJ1-1, with a weak D call TRBD1 (6 bases). V shed 2 bases and J shed 12 bases, with 13 bases lying between them. This CDR3 contains 12 residues. The germline CDR1 and CDR2 sequences are LNHDA and SQIVND (reference sequence). The CDR3 here is CASSILDRLPFF. CDR3 nucleotide sequence: TGTGCCAGTAGTATACTCGACAGGTTACCTTTCTTT.

This clone was detected once. This sequence joins TRBV5-8 and TRBJ1-1; the D gene is possibly TRBD1 (5 bases). CDR1 is SGHTS, CDR2 YDEGEE, per germline. The CDR3 runs to 14 residues. Trimming cost V 2 bases and J 7 bases, with 15 bases left between them. The chain's CDR3 is CASSLFWTRGEAFF. In DNA, the CDR3 is TGTGCCAGCAGCTTATTCTGGACAAGGGGTGAAGCTTTCTTT.

V usage is TRBV10-1 and J usage is TRBJ2-1, with D possibly being TRBD1 (6 bases). The germline V gene encodes CDR1 WNHNN and CDR2 SYGVQD (reference sequence). The CDR3 covers 13 residues. V lost 4 bases and J lost 7, with 11 bases in between. The CDR3 DNA reads TGCGCCAGCAGTGCGCGCCAGGGGAATGAGCAGTTCTTC. Residues: CASSARQGNEQFF.

This chain connects TRBV28 to TRBJ2-6; D uncertain. Germline CDR1 and CDR2: MDHEN and SYDVKM. This CDR3 is built from 14 residues. V was shortened by 5 bases and J by 0 bases, with 5 bases between the two germline ends. The CDR3 region is CASSQSSGANVLTF. CDR3 nucleotides: TGTGCCAGCAGTCAGAGCTCTGGGGCCAACGTCCTGACTTTC.

The chain joins TRBV24-1 to TRBJ1-5; D is unresolved. Trimming took 5 bases from V and 6 from J, leaving 13 bases between them. CDR1 is KGHDR, CDR2 SFDVKD, per germline. There are 14 residues in the CDR3. DNA of the CDR3: TGTGCCACCAGTGCCGCATCCTCGGTTCAGCCCCAGCATTTT. Translation: CATSAASSVQPQHF.

The chain joins TRBV5-1 to TRBJ1-6, with a possible D match to TRBD1 (5 bases). The V gene's germline CDR1 is SGHRS and CDR2 YFSETQ. The length of the CDR3 is 16 residues. Trimming took 4 bases from V and 0 from J, leaving 11 bases between them. The CDR3 DNA is TGCGCCAGCAGCGGGACTATTAACTCCTATAATTCACCCCTCCACTTT. Its protein is CASSGTINSYNSPLHF.

This chain connects TRBV2 to TRBJ2-1; 9 bases are shared with TRBD2. V dropped 7 bases and J dropped 7; count of bases not matched to a gene: 11. The CDR3 extends over 15 amino acids. Per the germline V gene, CDR1 is SNHLY and CDR2 is FYNNEI. This chain's CDR3 is CASTRRLAAVNEQFF. Here the CDR3 DNA reads TGTGCCAGCACTCGAAGACTAGCGGCTGTTAATGAGCAGTTCTTC.

The chain uses TRBV7-3 and TRBJ2-2; no definite D call. V shed 6 bases and J shed 4 bases, with 9 bases lying between them. The CDR3 is 13 residues long. CDR1 SGHTA and CDR2 FQGTGA come from the germline V gene. The DNA for the CDR3 is TGTGCCAGCAGTAAGGGAACCACCGGGGAGCTGTTTTTT. Residues: CASSKGTTGELFF.

The chain has TRBV6-5 and TRBJ2-2; D not certain. This CDR3 spans 14 amino acids. Germline CDR1 and CDR2: MNHEY and SVGAGI. Trimming took off 2 bases at V and 1 base at J, with 5 bases between the two ends. CDR3 in DNA: TGTGCCAGCAGTTACCGTTGGAACACCGGGGAGCTGTTTTTT. Translation: CASSYRWNTGELFF.

With respect to this clone: At one end the junction does not follow the germline gene, possibly because of a read error. The chain joins TRBV4-1 to TRBJ1-5; TRBD1 matches at 9 bases. The germline gives CDR1 MGHRA, CDR2 YSYEKL. There are 20 residues in the CDR3. The CDR3 bases are TGCGCCAGCAGCAAAGAAACGCCCCGGAGACAGGGGGATTTTGGTCAGCCCCAGCATTTT. Translating gives CASSKETPRRQGDFGQPQHF.

The chain uses TRBV4-1 and TRBJ1-4; D not certain. CDR1 is MGHRA, CDR2 YSYEKL, per germline. The CDR3 totals 16 residues. Trimming cost V 3 bases and J 4 bases, with 15 bases left between them. The CDR3 region is CASSQLQPGNNEKLFF. The CDR3 DNA sequence: TGCGCCAGCAGCCAGCTACAGCCGGGAAATAATGAAAAACTGTTTTTT.

The V gene is TRBV28, the J gene TRBJ1-2; D gene ambiguous. The CDR3 is 13 residues long. V was pared by 4 bases and J by 7 bases, with 13 bases between. Germline V gene lookup returns CDR1 MDHEN and CDR2 SYDVKM. CDR3 DNA: TGTGCCAGCAGTTCAACGGGGAGCGTTGGCTACACCTTC. This codes for CASSSTGSVGYTF.

This clone has a handful of counts. The chain couples TRBV10-3 to TRBJ2-1; D is tentatively TRBD1 or TRBD2 (6 bases each). CDR1 ENHRY and CDR2 SYGVKD come from the germline V gene. The V gene lost 4 bases and the J gene lost 7 bases, with 11 bases spanning the gap. This CDR3 spans 13 amino acids. CDR3 DNA: TGTGCCATCAGTGCGCGGGACAAAAATGAGCAGTTCTTC. Translation: CAISARDKNEQFF.

V is TRBV18 and J is TRBJ2-3; D tentatively reads TRBD1 or TRBD2 (6 bases each). V lost 8 bases, J lost 5 bases, and 14 bases lay in between. Germline V CDR1 and CDR2: KGHSH, LQKENI. This CDR3 is 13 amino acids long. CDR3 protein: CASRTGAGDTQYF. In DNA, the CDR3 is TGTGCCAGCCGAACGGGGGCTGGAGATACGCAGTATTTT.

The gene calls are TRBV28 and TRBJ1-4; D ambiguous. V dropped 2 bases and J dropped 7 bases, with 11 bases sitting between them. The CDR3 is 14 amino acids. Germline V lookup: CDR1 MDHEN, CDR2 SYDVKM. The CDR3 nucleotides read TGTGCCAGCAGTTTACCGGCGTTCCCTGAAAAACTGTTTTTT. Translation gives CASSLPAFPEKLFF.

The chain carries TRBV28 and TRBJ1-6; D is uncertain. Trimming stripped 1 base from V and 9 bases from J, with 13 bases between. The germline V gene encodes CDR1 MDHEN and CDR2 SYDVKM. This CDR3 spans 15 amino acids. The DNA for the CDR3 is TGTGCCAGCAGTTTATCAGGCAGCCACACTTCACCCCTCCACTTT. Protein: CASSLSGSHTSPLHF.

The CDR3 sequence: CASSLLGSSNSPLHF. The CDR3 DNA follows: TGTGCCAGCAGCTTGCTGGGATCTTCTAATTCACCCCTCCACTTT. The V and J genes are TRBV7-8 and TRBJ1-6, with D unclear. Trimming took 3 bases from V and 6 from J, leaving 12 bases between them. Germline-derived CDR1 and CDR2 are SGHVS and FQNEAQ. The CDR3 runs 15 residues. The full variable domain, with the rest looked up from reference TRBV7-8 and TRBJ1-6, is GAGVSQSPRYKVAKRGQDVALRCDPISGHVSLFWYQQALGQGPEFLTYFQNEAQLDKSGLPSDRFFAERPEGSVSTLKIQRTQQEDSAVYLCASSLLGSSNSPLHFGNGTRLTVT.

This sequence joins TRBV29-1 and TRBJ1-2; 9 bases are shared with TRBD1. Germline lookup yields CDR1 SQVTM and CDR2 ANQGSEA. J lost 5 bases, V lost 7 bases, and 8 bases had no gene match. The CDR3 is 13 residues long. The CDR3 here is CSGQQGAGYGYTF. CDR3 nucleotides: TGCAGCGGTCAACAGGGGGCAGGGTATGGCTACACCTTC.

In its sample, this clone was seen a few times. This chain joins TRBV28 and TRBJ1-2; TRBD1 matches at 8 bases. This CDR3 contains 15 residues. Losses at the gene ends were 6 bases for V and 8 bases for J; bases not matched to a gene: 14. Germline CDR1 is MDHEN and CDR2 is SYDVKM. CDR3 amino acids: CASSRTQTGAGGYTF. CDR3 bases: TGTGCCAGCAGCAGGACTCAGACAGGGGCGGGGGGCTACACCTTC.

V gene TRBV6-4 combines with J gene TRBJ1-1; D is possibly TRBD1 (6 bases). The germline V and J ends were trimmed by 5 bases and 3 bases, with 13 bases remaining between them. Germline V gene lookup returns CDR1 MRHNA and CDR2 SNTAGT. This CDR3 is 14 amino acids long. CDR3 bases: TGTGCCAGCAGTCCCGGCAGGGGTGACACTGAAGCTTTCTTT. It yields the protein CASSPGRGDTEAFF.

This clone was observed a handful of times. The gene calls are TRBV5-5 and TRBJ1-5; D gene ambiguous. The CDR3 has 15 amino acids. Germline CDR1 and CDR2: SGHKS and YYEKEE (reference sequence). V lost 0 bases, J lost 3 bases, and 10 bases lay in between. CDR3 residues: CASSLAVTSNQPQHF. The CDR3 DNA reads as TGTGCCAGCAGCTTGGCAGTTACGTCCAATCAGCCCCAGCATTTT. Full variable domain (outside the CDR3, taken from reference TRBV5-5 and TRBJ1-5): DAGVTQSPTHLIKTRGQQVTLRCSPISGHKSVSWYQQVLGQGPQFIFQYYEKEERGRGNFPDRFSARQFPNYSSELNVNALLLGDSALYLCASSLAVTSNQPQHFGDGTRLSIL.

The gene calls are TRBV2 and TRBJ1-2, with a possible D match to TRBD1 (5 bases). The CDR3 contains 14 residues. Germline V CDR1 and CDR2: SNHLY, FYNNEI. Trimming took 4 bases from V and 1 from J, leaving 10 bases between them. The CDR3 loop reads CASSGTLDNYGYTF. The CDR3 DNA is TGTGCCAGCAGTGGGACACTAGATAACTATGGCTACACCTTC.

The J gene is TRBJ1-3, the V gene TRBV7-8; D is uncertain. V lost 5 bases, J lost 0 bases, and 11 bases lay in between. From germline, CDR1 is SGHVS and CDR2 FQNEAQ. CDR3 size: 15 residues. The CDR3 DNA sequence: TGTGCCAGCAGCCATTCATACAGCTCTGGAAACACCATATATTTT. Translation: CASSHSYSSGNTIYF.

This chain uses TRBV18 with TRBJ2-7, with D unresolved. CDR3 length equals 13 residues. From germline, CDR1 is KGHSH and CDR2 LQKENI. V lost 2 bases, J lost 6 bases, and 11 bases lay in between. CDR3 nucleotide sequence: TGTGCCAGCTCACCAACCGGGTCAAGCGAGCAGTACGTC. This gives the protein CASSPTGSSEQYV.